These 26 T cell receptor beta chains were all obtained from the same sample, sequenced in a study of blood T cells in healthy people across ages. A J-beta primer mix and a sample-barcoded 5' primer were used in a second PCR of about 6 to 12 cycles. TCRdb reprocessed the 5' RACE reads via MiXCR and lists one record per CDR3 protein. The sample lists 1.2 million to 1.5 million distinct CDR3 sequences, 35% to 45% seen once, with approximately 7.9% in the top ten. The source material was blood. Receptors originate from a woman younger than 35 in good health.

The count of this clonotype is one. This sequence joins TRBV3-1 and TRBJ1-1; TRBD1 matches at 8 bases. Germline V lookup: CDR1 LGHDT, CDR2 YNNKEL (reference sequence). V dropped 1 base and J dropped 6; count of bases not matched to a gene: 7. This CDR3 region has 15 residues. The CDR3 spells CASSQAGQEVAEAFF. Here the CDR3 DNA reads TGTGCCAGCAGCCAAGCGGGACAGGAGGTGGCTGAAGCTTTCTTT.

This clonotype was recorded many times. V gene TRBV6-6 combines with J gene TRBJ2-1; D is possibly TRBD1 (6 bases). Germline lookup yields CDR1 MNHNY and CDR2 SVGAGI (reference sequence). CDR3 length equals 14 residues. The germline V and J ends were trimmed by 0 bases and 8 bases, with 11 bases remaining between them. CDR3 coding DNA: TGTGCCAGCAGTTACTCACAGGGTGGGCATGAGCAGTTCTTC. It specifies CASSYSQGGHEQFF.

With regard to this clonotype: Mismatch with germline at one junction end may stem from a read error. This rearrangement joins TRBV5-1 to TRBJ2-5; TRBD1 is a possible D gene (5 bases). The J call could be wrong; TRBJ2-7 is a better fit for the DNA end. Germline CDR1 is SGHRS and CDR2 is YFSETQ. This CDR3 contains 13 residues. For the CDR3, the DNA is TGCGCCAACAGCTTGACAGTAGCCTACGAGCAGTACTTC. Translated: CANSLTVAYEQYF.

This clonotype appeared a few times. The chain uses TRBV6-5 and TRBJ2-3, with a weak D call TRBD1 (5 bases). The CDR3 consists of 15 residues. The germline V gene encodes CDR1 MNHEY and CDR2 SVGAGI. V was cut by 8 bases and J by 0 bases, with 15 bases left in between. The CDR3 DNA is TGTGCCAGCCAGCTCAGGGCCCTGAGCACAGATACGCAGTATTTT. This translates into CASQLRALSTDTQYF.

This clonotype was seen more than once but under ten times. This chain connects TRBV20-1 to TRBJ2-5; 8 nucleotides align to TRBD2. This CDR3 spans 14 amino acids. The V segment lost 4 bases and the J segment 0 bases; nucleotides outside the gene matches: 4. The germline V gene encodes CDR1 DFQATT and CDR2 SNEGSKA (reference sequence). The CDR3 sequence: CSATGGANQETQYF. In DNA form, the CDR3 reads TGCAGTGCTACGGGGGGGGCCAACCAAGAGACCCAGTACTTC.

This rearrangement joins TRBV14 to TRBJ2-7; D is ambiguous. CDR3 size: 15 residues. Germline CDR1 and CDR2: SGHDN and FVKESK. V lost 0 bases and J lost 7, with 16 bases in between. The CDR3 here is CASSQDGRFVNEQYF. The CDR3 DNA sequence: TGTGCCAGCAGCCAAGATGGCAGATTCGTCAATGAGCAGTACTTC.

The chain combines TRBV5-6 with TRBJ1-4; 8 nucleotides agree with TRBD1. The junction had 15 bases not matched to a gene; V was cut back by 4 bases and J by 7 bases. The CDR3 totals 17 residues. CDR1 is SGHDT and CDR2 is YYEEEE in the germline V gene. CDR3 coding DNA: TGTGCCAGCAGCAAACCGACCCTGACAGGGGAGGGTGAAAAACTGTTTTTT. Residues: CASSKPTLTGEGEKLFF.

This clonotype turned up a few times. J is TRBJ2-7 and V is TRBV20-1; D is ambiguous. Trimming left V 5 bases short and J 0 bases short, with 8 bases between. There are 12 residues in the CDR3. CDR1 and CDR2 (germline): DFQATT, SNEGSKA (reference sequence). CDR3 loop: CSASPDSYEQYF. DNA for the CDR3: TGCAGTGCTTCCCCAGACTCCTACGAGCAGTACTTC.

DNA for the CDR3: TGTGCCAGCAGAACAGGGGGTGGCCCAGATACGCAGTATTTT. Protein sequence: CASRTGGGPDTQYF. The rearrangement joins TRBV12-3 or TRBV12-4 to TRBJ2-3; 8 nucleotides line up with TRBD1. The CDR3 is made up of 14 amino acids. V shed 6 bases, J shed 4 bases, and the junction held 6 bases outside the gene matches.

The chain couples TRBV27 to TRBJ2-7, with 7 positions matching TRBD1. The length of the CDR3 is 15 residues. From germline, CDR1 is MNHEY and CDR2 SMNVEV (reference sequence). Germline trimming cut 5 bases from V and 0 bases from J; bases unmatched to any gene: 7. CDR3 amino acids: CASSTDRANSYEQYF. The CDR3 bases are TGTGCCAGCAGTACCGACAGGGCAAACTCCTACGAGCAGTACTTC.

The chain couples TRBV12-3 or TRBV12-4 to TRBJ2-1; 8 bases agree with TRBD2. This CDR3 contains 15 residues. V gave up 1 base and J gave up 10 bases; unmatched junction bases: 9. CDR3 bases: TGTGCCAGCAGTTTAGTTTGGCGGGAGGTAGGGGAGCAGTTCTTC. This translates into CASSLVWREVGEQFF.

This clonotype was recorded once. The V call is TRBV12-3 or TRBV12-4, the J call TRBJ1-1, with D possibly matching TRBD1 (6 bases). This CDR3 has 16 residues. Trimming took off 7 bases at V and 6 bases at J, with 24 bases between the two ends. The CDR3 here is CASTAPWGQKSAEAFF. The CDR3 nucleotides are TGTGCCAGCACCGCACCATGGGGGCAGAAATCGGCTGAAGCTTTCTTT.

The chain recombines TRBV6-1 with TRBJ2-4, with D possibly TRBD2 on 6 matching bases. The J call may be in error: the DNA end matches TRBJ2-7 better. Germline CDR1 and CDR2: MNHNS and SASEGT. There are 16 residues in the CDR3. The CDR3 nucleotides are TGTGCCAGCAGGGAACACCCGGGCGGGGTGGCCTACGAGCAGTACTTC. Protein: CASREHPGGVAYEQYF.

There are a few counts of this clonotype. The chain uses TRBV5-1 and TRBJ2-5, with TRBD2 matching over 9 bases. The CDR3 runs 14 residues. Per the germline V gene, CDR1 is SGHRS and CDR2 is YFSETQ. The V gene end was trimmed by 3 bases and the J gene end by 4 bases; junction bases not matched to a gene: 4. CDR3 amino acids: CASSSGTSTETQYF. The CDR3 nucleotides are TGCGCCAGCAGCTCCGGGACTAGCACAGAGACCCAGTACTTC.

Points on this clonotype: One end of the junction is discordant with germline, which a read error may explain. V and J are TRBV5-1 and TRBJ2-7; D ambiguous. The germline V gene encodes CDR1 SGHRS and CDR2 YFSETQ. The CDR3 contains 15 residues. In DNA form, the CDR3 reads TGCGCCAGCAGCTTAGGACCGACGAGCTCCTGCGAGCAGTACTTC. This codes for CASSLGPTSSCEQYF.

The chain joins TRBV6-1 to TRBJ2-3; D unresolved. V lost 2 bases, J lost 5 bases, and 11 bases lay in between. Germline V gives CDR1 MNHNS, CDR2 SASEGT. This CDR3 comprises 14 residues. The CDR3 here is CASSEYVKGDTQYF. The CDR3 DNA reads as TGTGCCAGCAGTGAATATGTGAAGGGAGATACGCAGTATTTT.

This clonotype was counted many times. The chain has TRBV5-1 and TRBJ2-7; 9 nucleotides align to TRBD1. The CDR3 extends over 13 amino acids. CDR1 SGHRS and CDR2 YFSETQ come from the germline V gene. J was trimmed by 6 bases and V by 7 bases; bases with no gene match: 8. The CDR3 nucleotides are TGCGCCAGCCAGGGACAGGGTTTCTCCGAGCAGTACTTC. It specifies CASQGQGFSEQYF.

This clonotype was observed a few times. This sequence joins TRBV6-6 and TRBJ2-7, with TRBD1 matching over 10 bases. After removal of 6 bases from V and 5 bases from J, the junction contained 1 base not matched to a gene. The germline V gene encodes CDR1 MNHNY and CDR2 SVGAGI (reference sequence). The CDR3 length is 12 residues. The CDR3 bases are TGTGCCAGCAGGGGACAGGGGAACGAGCAGTACTTC. Its translation is CASRGQGNEQYF.

This clonotype came up a few times. This sequence joins TRBV3-1 and TRBJ2-1; TRBD2 is a possible D gene (6 bases). In germline, CDR1 is LGHDT, CDR2 YNNKEL (reference sequence). Trimming took off 3 bases at V and 9 bases at J, with 9 bases between the two ends. The CDR3 sequence is 12 residues long. CDR3 protein: CASSQAGCEQFF. As DNA, the CDR3 is TGTGCCAGCAGCCAGGCGGGGTGTGAGCAGTTCTTC.

The chain has TRBV4-2 and TRBJ1-6; 8 bases are shared with TRBD1. CDR1 is LGHNA and CDR2 is YNFKEQ in the germline V gene. Trimming cost V 0 bases and J 5 bases; bases outside gene matches: 12. The CDR3 sequence is 19 residues long. Written as DNA, the CDR3 is TGTGCCAGCAGCCAAGATCGCCCTTTGCCAGGGGGCAATAATTCACCCCTCCACTTT. Protein: CASSQDRPLPGGNNSPLHF.

This chain links TRBV5-1 with TRBJ1-1; tentatively, D is TRBD1 (5 bases). The CDR3 extends over 12 amino acids. The V gene's germline CDR1 is SGHRS and CDR2 YFSETQ. Between the trimmed V and J ends, which lost 4 bases and 11 bases, there was a span of 15 bases. This chain's CDR3 is CASSGEGRRAFF. The CDR3 nucleotides are TGCGCCAGCAGCGGGGAGGGACGTCGGGCTTTCTTT.

This sequence joins TRBV25-1 and TRBJ2-3, with D possibly called TRBD1 or TRBD2 (5 bases each). Deletions cut 3 bases from V and 10 bases from J, with 20 bases between. The V gene's germline CDR1 is MGHDK and CDR2 SYGVNS. The CDR3 extends over 15 amino acids. In DNA form, the CDR3 reads TGTGCCAGCAGTGATACCGGGACGGCCGGGCAGGCGCAGTATTTT. Translated: CASSDTGTAGQAQYF.

This clonotype appeared a few times. CDR3 residues: CASSSGQGLREQFF. The CDR3 DNA reads as TGTGCCAGCAGCTCAGGACAAGGGTTGAGGGAGCAGTTCTTC. The chain combines TRBV7-2 with TRBJ2-1; D is possibly TRBD1 (5 bases). The germline V and J ends were trimmed by 4 bases and 10 bases, with 17 bases remaining between them. This CDR3 is 14 amino acids long. CDR1 is SGHTA and CDR2 is FQGNSA in the germline V gene.

V usage is TRBV2 and J usage is TRBJ2-4; 10 bases match TRBD1. The end of the DNA is better explained by TRBJ2-7, so the J call may be wrong. This CDR3 contains 19 residues. CDR1 is SNHLY and CDR2 is FYNNEI in the germline V gene. The CDR3 DNA is TGTGCCAGCAGTGAAGCTCGCCGGGACAGGGGACTCGACTCCTACGAGCAGTACTTC. The encoded protein is CASSEARRDRGLDSYEQYF.

The rearrangement uses TRBV2 and TRBJ2-1; TRBD1 is a possible D gene (6 bases). The CDR3 contains 14 residues. V was trimmed by 10 bases and J by 2 bases, leaving 15 bases between them. Germline V CDR1 and CDR2: SNHLY, FYNNEI. CDR3 amino acids: CAIEDKGAYNEQFF. The CDR3, as DNA: TGTGCCATCGAGGACAAGGGGGCCTACAATGAGCAGTTCTTC.

CDR3 in DNA: TGTGCCAGCAGTCTCACGGACCTTATGGCCTACAATGAGCAGTTCTTC. The encoded protein is CASSLTDLMAYNEQFF. V gene TRBV6-2 or TRBV6-3 combines with J gene TRBJ2-1; the D is unclear. CDR3 length: 16 amino acids. The V gene's germline CDR1 is MNHEY and CDR2 SVGEGT. Trimming cost V 5 bases and J 2 bases, with 16 bases left between them.